The rows below give T cell receptor beta chains drawn from one sample of a study of Ad26.COV2.S vaccination and SARS-CoV-2 variants. Some clones are missing from TCRdb's copy, which holds only in-frame ones; the method was immunoSEQ multiplex PCR. Among about 680,000 clones listed, roughly nine tenths were seen once. The sequenced sample was peripheral blood, obtained in a trial of Ad26.COV2.S vaccine versus placebo. Receptors were obtained from a person between 18 and 59 years old who received the Ad26.COV2.S COVID-19 vaccine or a placebo. The CDR3 runs from the conserved cysteine through the conserved F or W. The D gene is left open where the match is weak. Not every row has a clone size; where given, it reads once, few, many or a size class.

>-|TRBJ2-5|13|TRBV10-3|-
TGTGCCATCGCTGGTTTGAGCATAGAGACCCAGTACTTC
CAIAGLSIETQYF
>-|TRBJ2-7|19|TRBV5-5|-
TGTGCCAGCAGCCCTTGGGGACAGGGGCCTAGCGGGATTACCTACGAGCAGTACTTC
CASSPWGQGPSGITYEQYF
>-|TRBJ2-7|15|TRBV28|-
TGTGCCAGCAGTTTCTCCAGCAGGGGTTCCTACGAGCAGTACTTC
CASSFSSRGSYEQYF
>TRBD2|TRBJ2-5|13|TRBV7-2|-
TGTGCCAGCAGCTTTAGCGGGGGGGGGACCCAGTACTTC
CASSFSGGGTQYF
>TRBD2|TRBJ2-2|16|TRBV24-1|-
TGTGCCACCAGTGGCCTAGCGGGCCAGAACACCGGGGAGCTGTTTTTT
CATSGLAGQNTGELFF
>TRBD1|TRBJ2-1|18|TRBV2|-
TGTGCCAGCAGTGAAATATTAGGGGGCAGCTACAGGTACAATGAGCAGTTCTTC
CASSEILGGSYRYNEQFF
>TRBD1|TRBJ2-6|16|TRBV6-6|-
TGTGCCAGCAGTCGAGGGACAGGGACTGGGGCCAACGTCCTGACTTTC
CASSRGTGTGANVLTF
>-|TRBJ2-5|14|TRBV13|-
TGTGCCAGCAGCTTAAACGGGGCCCAAGAGACCCAGTACTTC
CASSLNGAQETQYF
>TRBD1|TRBJ2-7|15|TRBV10-3|-
TGTGCCATCACCCCGGACAGGAGCCTCTCCTACGAGCAGTACTTC
CAITPDRSLSYEQYF
>TRBD1|TRBJ1-1|17|TRBV27|-
TGTGCCAGCAGTAACGTTCCCCGACAGGGGGCGCGGACTGAAGCTTTCTTT
CASSNVPRQGARTEAFF
>-|TRBJ1-1|15|TRBV3-1/TRBV3-2|-
TGTGCCAGCAGCCAAGATGTGGGGAGCGACACTGAAGCTTTCTTT
CASSQDVGSDTEAFF
>-|TRBJ1-1|18|TRBV4-3|-
TGCGCCAGCAGCCAAGAGGGGAAAAGGGTTGCGATGAACACTGAAGCTTTCTTT
CASSQEGKRVAMNTEAFF
>-|TRBJ2-1|12|TRBV6-5|-
TGTGCCAGCAGCAACCCCTGGGGTAGCCAGTTCTTC
CASSNPWGSQFF
>-|TRBJ1-1|13|TRBV18|-
TGTGCCAGCTCACCGGGACACCCCACTGAAGCTTTCTTT
CASSPGHPTEAFF
>-|TRBJ1-5|13|TRBV18|-
TGTGCCAGCTCGGGAGGGGTCAATCAGCCCCAGCATTTT
CASSGGVNQPQHF
>-|TRBJ1-6|14|TRBV5-1|few
TGCGCCAGCAGCTTGGGTCAGGAGAGGTCACCCCTCCACTTT
CASSLGQERSPLHF
>-|TRBJ1-1|14|TRBV7-9|once
TGTGCCAGCAGCTTAGTGCAGGGGAACACTGAAGCTTTCTTT
CASSLVQGNTEAFF
>TRBD1|TRBJ1-2|15|TRBV4-3|once
TGCGCCAGCAGCCCCGGGACAGCAAATAACTATGGCTACACCTTC
CASSPGTANNYGYTF
>-|TRBJ2-5|12|TRBV7-9|-
TGTGCCAGCACAGTCCGACCGGAGACCCAGTACTTC
CASTVRPETQYF
>-|TRBJ2-5|13|TRBV6-4|-
TGTGCCAGCAGTGATAAGGTCGGGGCGACCCAGTACTTC
CASSDKVGATQYF
>-|TRBJ1-2|12|TRBV30|once
TGTGCCTGGAGTGAACAGAGCTATGGCTACACCTTC
CAWSEQSYGYTF
>TRBD2|TRBJ2-7|15|TRBV13|once
TGTGCCAGCAGCCCCCCGAGCGGGAGGGCCCACGAGCAGTACTTC
CASSPPSGRAHEQYF
>-|TRBJ2-5|13|TRBV6-5|-
TGTGCCAGCAGTTATGGAATACTTAATACCCAGTACTTC
CASSYGILNTQYF
>TRBD2|TRBJ2-3|14|TRBV6-5|-
TGTGCCAGCAGTTGGGGGGGTTTCCCAGATACGCAGTATTTT
CASSWGGFPDTQYF
>-|TRBJ2-1|16|TRBV7-9|-
TGTGCCAGCGCCCTTAGTGGGCAGGGAGCCTACAATGAGCAGTTCTTC
CASALSGQGAYNEQFF
>-|TRBJ1-4|14|TRBV6-2/TRBV6-3|-
TGTGCCAGCAGTGGACAGCCAACTAATGAAAAACTGTTTTTT
CASSGQPTNEKLFF
>TRBD2|TRBJ2-2|16|TRBV7-2|-
TGTGCCAGCAGCTTCCCGGGAGGCGCGAACACCGGGGAGCTGTTTTTT
CASSFPGGANTGELFF
>-|TRBJ2-3|13|TRBV12-3/TRBV12-4|-
TGTGCCAGCAGTTTACTAGTGGAAGATACGCAGTATTTT
CASSLLVEDTQYF
>TRBD1|TRBJ2-7|16|TRBV10-1|once
TGCGCCACCCGGGATCGGGACAGGGTTTCCGTCTACGAGCAGTACTTC
CATRDRDRVSVYEQYF
>TRBD1|TRBJ1-1|15|TRBV6-5|-
TGTGCCAGCAGTACATCAGACAGGGGGTTCACTGAAGCTTTCTTT
CASSTSDRGFTEAFF
>-|TRBJ1-6|17|TRBV27|-
TGTGCCAGCAGTTTAAATGCTGCGAGCTCCTATAATTCACCCCTCCACTTT
CASSLNAASSYNSPLHF
>-|TRBJ1-1|13|TRBV12-5|once
TGTGCTAGTGCGATGGGTTGGGACACTGAAGCTTTCTTT
CASAMGWDTEAFF
>-|TRBJ2-3|16|TRBV5-5|-
TGTGCCAGCAGCTTGGAAGGCCTCTCTAGCACAGATACGCAGTATTTT
CASSLEGLSSTDTQYF
>-|TRBJ2-3|16|TRBV19|few
TGTGCCAGTAGTATCTTTAGCGGTTCTCGGGGAGATACGCAGTATTTT
CASSIFSGSRGDTQYF
>-|TRBJ1-1|13|TRBV15|-
TGTGCCACCAGCAGATCAGGGTTAACTGAAGCTTTCTTT
CATSRSGLTEAFF
>-|TRBJ1-2|14|TRBV9|once
TGTGCCAGCAGCGCCCTACTCAGGGGATATGGCTACACCTTC
CASSALLRGYGYTF
>-|TRBJ2-3|17|TRBV18|-
TGTGCCAGCTCACCACAGTTTAAAGCGGACTACACAGATACGCAGTATTTT
CASSPQFKADYTDTQYF
>-|TRBJ2-5|15|TRBV7-9|-
TGTGCCAGACCCGCCCGGACAGCCACCGAGGAGACCCAGTACTTC
CARPARTATEETQYF
>-|TRBJ2-5|14|TRBV18|-
TGTGCCAGCTCATCTCCCGGGTCTCCGGAGACCCAGTACTTC
CASSSPGSPETQYF
>TRBD1|TRBJ2-5|13|TRBV30|-
TGTGCCTGGAGTCGGAATACAGGGGACGCCCAGTACTTC
CAWSRNTGDAQYF
>TRBD1|TRBJ1-5|14|TRBV10-3|-
TGTGCCATCAGTGAAGGGACAGAAGAACAGCCCCAGCATTTT
CAISEGTEEQPQHF
>TRBD1|TRBJ1-5|15|TRBV7-8|-
TGTGCCAGCAGCTCGGGGACAGGGCACAATCAGCCCCAGCATTTT
CASSSGTGHNQPQHF
>-|TRBJ1-2|14|TRBV2|-
TGTGCCAGCAATGAGGGGCTTAGTGGCTATGGCTACACCTTC
CASNEGLSGYGYTF
>-|TRBJ2-7|12|TRBV29-1|-
TGCAGCGTCGGCCTCCCGGGGTCCGAGCAGTACTTC
CSVGLPGSEQYF